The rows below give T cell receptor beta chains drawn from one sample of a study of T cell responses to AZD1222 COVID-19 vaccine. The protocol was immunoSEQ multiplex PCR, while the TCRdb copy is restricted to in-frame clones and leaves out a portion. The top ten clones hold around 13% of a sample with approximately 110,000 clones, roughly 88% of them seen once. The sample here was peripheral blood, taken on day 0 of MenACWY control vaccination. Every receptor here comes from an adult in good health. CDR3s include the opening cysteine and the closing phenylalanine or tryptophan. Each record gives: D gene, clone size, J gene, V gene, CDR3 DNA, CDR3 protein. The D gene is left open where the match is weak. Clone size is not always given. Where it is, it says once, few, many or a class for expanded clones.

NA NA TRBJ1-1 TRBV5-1 TGCGCCAGCAGCTTGACCCCTCCGGTGAACACTGAAGCTTTCTTT CASSLTPPVNTEAFF
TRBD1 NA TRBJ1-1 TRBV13 TGTGCCAGCAGCTTACAGGGGGCAAGGACTGAAGCTTTCTTT CASSLQGARTEAFF
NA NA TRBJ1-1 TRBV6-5 TGTGCCAGCAGTCGGACAGTTAACACTGAAGCTTTCTTT CASSRTVNTEAFF
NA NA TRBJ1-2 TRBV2 TGTGCCAGCATGCGGGACTATGGCTACACCTTC CASMRDYGYTF
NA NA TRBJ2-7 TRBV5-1 TGCGCCAGCAGCTTGGGGGATGCCCGGGAGCAGTACTTC CASSLGDAREQYF
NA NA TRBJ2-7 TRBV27 TGTGCCAGCACCCCCGCAGGGAGCGTCCACGAGCAGTACTTC CASTPAGSVHEQYF
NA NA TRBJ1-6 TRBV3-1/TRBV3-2 TGTGCCAGCAGCCAGTGGGACAAAAATTCACCCCTCCACTTT CASSQWDKNSPLHF
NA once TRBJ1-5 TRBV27 TGTGCCAGCGGCCTCAATCAGCCCCAGCATTTT CASGLNQPQHF
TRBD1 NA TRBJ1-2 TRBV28 TGTGCCAGCAGTAAACAGGGGTTCGAGGGTGGCTACACCTTC CASSKQGFEGGYTF
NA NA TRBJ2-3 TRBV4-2 TGTGCCAGCAGCCAAGAGGGGGGCAGGGGGGGACTCACAGATACGCAGTATTTT CASSQEGGRGGLTDTQYF
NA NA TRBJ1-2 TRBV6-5 TGTGCCAGCAGGTCCCAAGGGGCGCTGGGGGGCTACACCTTC CASRSQGALGGYTF
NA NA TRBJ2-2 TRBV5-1 TGCGCCAGCAGCTTGACGGGACCCGGGGAGCTGTTTTTT CASSLTGPGELFF
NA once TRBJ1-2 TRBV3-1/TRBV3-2 TGTGCCAGCAGCCACCCTAGGGGGGGCGGCTATGGCTACACCTTC CASSHPRGGGYGYTF
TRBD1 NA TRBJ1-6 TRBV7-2 TGTGCCAGCAGCTTAGGATTCGGCAGGGGGAATTCACCCCTCCACTTT CASSLGFGRGNSPLHF
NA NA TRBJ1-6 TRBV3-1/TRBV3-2 TGTGCCAGCAGCCCTTTGAGGCAGGGTCAATCACCCCTCCACTTT CASSPLRQGQSPLHF
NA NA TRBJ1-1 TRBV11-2 TGTGCCAGCAGCTTAGGAGTTCCGGGGGAAGCTTTCTTT CASSLGVPGEAFF
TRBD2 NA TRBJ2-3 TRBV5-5 TGTGCCAGCAGCCCCGGACTAGCGGACGTCCCAGATACGCAGTATTTT CASSPGLADVPDTQYF
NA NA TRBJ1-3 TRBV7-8 TGTGCCAGCAGCCCCCAAGGGGCCTCGAGTGGAAACACCATATATTTT CASSPQGASSGNTIYF
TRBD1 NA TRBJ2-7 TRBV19 TGTGCCAGTAGTAGAGCGCAGGGGGCTAACGAGCAGTACTTC CASSRAQGANEQYF
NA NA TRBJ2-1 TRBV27 TGTGCCAGCAGTTTTATGGGTGAGCAGTTCTTC CASSFMGEQFF
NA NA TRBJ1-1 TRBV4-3 TGCGCCAGCAGCCCAACGACAGGGAACACTGAAGCTTTCTTT CASSPTTGNTEAFF
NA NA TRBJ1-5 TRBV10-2 TGCGCCAGCAGTGAGACACCTAACCCGGGGCCGCAGCCCCAGCATTTT CASSETPNPGPQPQHF
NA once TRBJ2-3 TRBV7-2 TGTGCCAGCACACCGCGGGATGCGGGGATGGGGGATACGCAGTATTTT CASTPRDAGMGDTQYF
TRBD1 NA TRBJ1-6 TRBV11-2 TGTGCCAGCAGCTTAGAGGGGAACAGGGGGATTTATAATTCACCCCTCCACTTT CASSLEGNRGIYNSPLHF
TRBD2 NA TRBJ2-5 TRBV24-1 TGTGCCACCAGTGATCTGAAACTAGCGAACCAAGAGACCCAGTACTTC CATSDLKLANQETQYF
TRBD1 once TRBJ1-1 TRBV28 TGTGCCAGCAGTAAGCCGGGACAGGGGAAAGTTGAAGCTTTCTTT CASSKPGQGKVEAFF
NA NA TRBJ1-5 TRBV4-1 TGCGCCAGCAGCCGAACAGTCGGGGGGATGGGGCAGCCCCAGCATTTT CASSRTVGGMGQPQHF
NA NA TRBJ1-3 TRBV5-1 TGCGCCAGCAGCTTTGAAGTCTCTGGAAACACCATATATTTT CASSFEVSGNTIYF
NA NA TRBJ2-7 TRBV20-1 TGCAGTGCTAGAGGAGGCTACGAGCAGTACTTC CSARGGYEQYF
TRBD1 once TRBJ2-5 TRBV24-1 TGTGCCACCAGTGATGGGACAGGGGGCCAAGAGACCCAGTACTTC CATSDGTGGQETQYF
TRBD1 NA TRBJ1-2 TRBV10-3 TGTGCCATCAGACCGGGACAGGGGGCAGGGCCGCTACCCGATGGCTACACCTTC CAIRPGQGAGPLPDGYTF
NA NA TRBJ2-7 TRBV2 TGTGCCAGCAGTGTACAGGGTGGGCCCTCCTACGAGCAGTACTTC CASSVQGGPSYEQYF
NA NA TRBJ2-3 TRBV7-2 TGTGCCAGCAGCTCCGGACGGGCAGATACGCAGTATTTT CASSSGRADTQYF
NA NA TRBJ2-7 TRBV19 TGTGCCAGTAGTACGGACCTCTCCTACGAGCAGTACTTC CASSTDLSYEQYF
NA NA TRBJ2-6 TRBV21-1 TGTGCCAGCAGCAAAAGGGAATGCGTAATCCCCCCTGGGGCCAACGTCCTGACTTTC CASSKRECVIPPGANVLTF
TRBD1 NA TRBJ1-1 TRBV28 TGTGCCAGCAGTCCATACGGACAGGGGGCTGTGAACACTGAAGCTTTCTTT CASSPYGQGAVNTEAFF
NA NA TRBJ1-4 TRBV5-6 TGTGCCAGCAGCCGTGGGGCCGACTCGCGGAAACTGTTTTTT CASSRGADSRKLFF
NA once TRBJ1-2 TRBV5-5 TGTGCCAGCAGCTTGCGGAGTTCAGTCTATGGCTACACCTTC CASSLRSSVYGYTF
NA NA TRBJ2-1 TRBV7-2 TGTGCCAGCAGCTTAGTCGGAGGGGGCTTGGATGAGCAGTTCTTC CASSLVGGGLDEQFF
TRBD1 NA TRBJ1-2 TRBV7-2 TGTGCCAGCAGCCTGGGACAGGGGGAACAGTATGGTGGCTACACCTTC CASSLGQGEQYGGYTF
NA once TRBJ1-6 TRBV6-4 TGTGCCAGGTCGAAAAATTCACCCCTCCACTTT CARSKNSPLHF
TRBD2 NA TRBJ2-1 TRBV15 TGTGCCACCAGCTCGCTAGCGGGGGGGTCGAGCAATGAGCAGTTCTTC CATSSLAGGSSNEQFF
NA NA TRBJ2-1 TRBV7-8 TGTGCCAGCAGCGGAGCGAGGGCCTACAATGAGCAGTTCTTC CASSGARAYNEQFF
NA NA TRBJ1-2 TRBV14 TGTGCCAGCAGCTATGGCGGGTATGGCTACACCTTC CASSYGGYGYTF
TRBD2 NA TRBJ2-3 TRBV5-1 TGCGCCAGCAGCTTAACTAGCGGGAGCCCAGATACGCAGTATTTT CASSLTSGSPDTQYF